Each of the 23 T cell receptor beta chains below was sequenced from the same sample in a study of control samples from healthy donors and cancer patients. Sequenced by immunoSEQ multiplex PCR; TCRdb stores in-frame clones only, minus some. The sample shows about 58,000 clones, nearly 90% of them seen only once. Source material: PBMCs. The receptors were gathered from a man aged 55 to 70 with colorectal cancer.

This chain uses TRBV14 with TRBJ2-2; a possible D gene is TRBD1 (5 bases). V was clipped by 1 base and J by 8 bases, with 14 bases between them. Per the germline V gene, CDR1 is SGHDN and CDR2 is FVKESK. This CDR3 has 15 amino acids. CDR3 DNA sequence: TGTGCCAGCAGCCAAGTAGCAGGGTTCCTGGGGGAGCTGTTTTTT. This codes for CASSQVAGFLGELFF.

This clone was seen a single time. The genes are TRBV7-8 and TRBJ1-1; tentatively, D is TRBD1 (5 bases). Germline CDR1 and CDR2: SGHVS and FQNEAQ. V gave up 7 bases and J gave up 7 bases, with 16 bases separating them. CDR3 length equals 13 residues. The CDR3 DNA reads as TGTGCCAGCACCCGAACGCGGGGGTATGAAGCTTTCTTT. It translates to CASTRTRGYEAFF. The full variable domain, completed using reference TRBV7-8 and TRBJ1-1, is GAGVSQSPRYKVAKRGQDVALRCDPISGHVSLFWYQQALGQGPEFLTYFQNEAQLDKSGLPSDRFFAERPEGSVSTLKIQRTQQEDSAVYLCASTRTRGYEAFFGQGTRLTVV.

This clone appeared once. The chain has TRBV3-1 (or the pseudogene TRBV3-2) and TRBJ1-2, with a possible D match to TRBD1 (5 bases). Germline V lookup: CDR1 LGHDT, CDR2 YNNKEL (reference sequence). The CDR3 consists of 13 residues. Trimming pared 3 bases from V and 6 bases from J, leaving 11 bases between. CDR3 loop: CASSQRGGDGYTF. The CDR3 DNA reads TGTGCCAGCAGCCAGCGGGGGGGTGATGGCTACACCTTC.

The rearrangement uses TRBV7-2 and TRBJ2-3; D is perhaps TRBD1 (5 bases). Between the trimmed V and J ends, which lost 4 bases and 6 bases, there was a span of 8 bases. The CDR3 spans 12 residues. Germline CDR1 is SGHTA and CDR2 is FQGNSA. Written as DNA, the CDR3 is TGTGCCAGCAGCTCCACAGGTGATACGCAGTATTTT. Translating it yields CASSSTGDTQYF.

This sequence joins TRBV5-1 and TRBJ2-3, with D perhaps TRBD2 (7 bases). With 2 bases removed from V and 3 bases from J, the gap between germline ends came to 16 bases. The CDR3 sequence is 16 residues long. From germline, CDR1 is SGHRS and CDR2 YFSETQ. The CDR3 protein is CASSFKIGGRTDTQYF. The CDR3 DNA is TGCGCCAGCAGCTTTAAGATCGGGGGGCGAACAGATACGCAGTATTTT.

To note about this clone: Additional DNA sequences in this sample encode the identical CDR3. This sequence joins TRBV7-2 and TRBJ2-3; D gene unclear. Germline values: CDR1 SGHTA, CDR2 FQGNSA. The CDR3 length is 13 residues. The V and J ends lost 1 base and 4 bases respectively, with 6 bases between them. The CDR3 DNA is TGTGCCAGCAGCTTAGTGGGGTCAGATACGCAGTATTTT. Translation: CASSLVGSDTQYF. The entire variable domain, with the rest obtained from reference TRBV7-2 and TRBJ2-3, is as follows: GAGVSQSPSNKVTEKGKDVELRCDPISGHTALYWYRQSLGQGLEFLIYFQGNSAPDKSGLPSDRFSAERTGGSVSTLTIQRTQQEDSAVYLCASSLVGSDTQYFGPGTRLTVL.

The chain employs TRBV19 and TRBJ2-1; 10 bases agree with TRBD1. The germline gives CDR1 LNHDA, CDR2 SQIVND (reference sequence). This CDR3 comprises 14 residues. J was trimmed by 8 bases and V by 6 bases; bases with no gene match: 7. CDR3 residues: CASRLGQGFYEQFF. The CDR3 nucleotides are TGTGCCAGTAGGCTGGGACAGGGGTTCTATGAGCAGTTCTTC.

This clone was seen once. The CDR3 protein is CASSSPGPLSGNTIYF. CDR3 nucleotides: TGTGCCAGCAGTTCTCCGGGACCGCTCTCTGGAAACACCATATATTTT. V gene TRBV9 combines with J gene TRBJ1-3, with TRBD1 as a possible D gene (5 bases). The CDR3 totals 16 residues. The V end was cut by 5 bases, the J end by 0 bases, with 15 bases between. Germline V gene lookup returns CDR1 SGDLS and CDR2 YYNGEE.

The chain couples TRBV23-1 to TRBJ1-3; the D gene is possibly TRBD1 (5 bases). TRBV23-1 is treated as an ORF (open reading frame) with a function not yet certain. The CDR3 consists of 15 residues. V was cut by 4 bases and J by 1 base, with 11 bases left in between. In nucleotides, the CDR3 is TGCGCCAGCAGTCTCGGGACCGATTCTGGAAACACCATATATTTT. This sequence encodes CASSLGTDSGNTIYF.

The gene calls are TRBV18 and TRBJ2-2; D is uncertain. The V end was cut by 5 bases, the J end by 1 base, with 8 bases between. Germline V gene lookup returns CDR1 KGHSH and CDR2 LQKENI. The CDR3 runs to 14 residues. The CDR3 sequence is CASSVTGNTGELFF. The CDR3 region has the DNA TGTGCCAGCTCAGTTACGGGGAACACCGGGGAGCTGTTTTTT.

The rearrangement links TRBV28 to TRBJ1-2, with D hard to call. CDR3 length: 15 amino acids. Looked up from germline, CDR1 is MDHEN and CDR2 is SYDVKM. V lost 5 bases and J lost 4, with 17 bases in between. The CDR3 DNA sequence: TGTGCCAGCAGTCCTGCGCTGGGGAGCGCCTATGGCTACACCTTC. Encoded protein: CASSPALGSAYGYTF.

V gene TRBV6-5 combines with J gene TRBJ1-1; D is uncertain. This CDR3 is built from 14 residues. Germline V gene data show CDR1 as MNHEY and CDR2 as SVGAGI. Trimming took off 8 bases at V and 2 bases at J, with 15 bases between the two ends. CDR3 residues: CASRTGRHNTEAFF. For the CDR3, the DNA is TGTGCCAGCCGGACCGGAAGACACAACACTGAAGCTTTCTTT.

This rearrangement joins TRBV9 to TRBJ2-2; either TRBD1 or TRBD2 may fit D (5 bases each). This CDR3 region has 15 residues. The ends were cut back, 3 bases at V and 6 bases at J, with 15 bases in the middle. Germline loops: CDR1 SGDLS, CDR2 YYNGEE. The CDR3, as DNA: TGTGCCAGCAGCGCCAGGTGGGGACCACCCGGGGAGCTGTTTTTT. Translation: CASSARWGPPGELFF.

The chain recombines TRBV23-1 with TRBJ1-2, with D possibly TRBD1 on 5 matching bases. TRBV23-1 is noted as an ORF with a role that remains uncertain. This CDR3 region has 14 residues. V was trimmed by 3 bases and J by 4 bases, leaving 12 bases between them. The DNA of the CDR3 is TGCGCCAGCAGTCATCCAGGGCCCACCTATGGCTACACCTTC. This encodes CASSHPGPTYGYTF.

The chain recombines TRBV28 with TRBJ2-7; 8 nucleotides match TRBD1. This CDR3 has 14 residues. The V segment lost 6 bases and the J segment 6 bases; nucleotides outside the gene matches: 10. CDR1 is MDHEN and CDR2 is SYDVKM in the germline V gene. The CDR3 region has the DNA TGTGCCAGCAGAAGGACAGGGTCAAACCCCGAGCAGTACTTC. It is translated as CASRRTGSNPEQYF. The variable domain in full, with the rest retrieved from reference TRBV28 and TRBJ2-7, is DVKVTQSSRYLVKRTGEKVFLECVQDMDHENMFWYRQDPGLGLRLIYFSYDVKMKEKGDIPEGYSVSREKKERFSLILESASTNQTSMYLCASRRTGSNPEQYFGPGTRLTVT.

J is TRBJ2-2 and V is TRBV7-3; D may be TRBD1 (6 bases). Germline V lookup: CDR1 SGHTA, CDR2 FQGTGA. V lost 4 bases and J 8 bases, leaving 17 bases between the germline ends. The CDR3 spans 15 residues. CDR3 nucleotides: TGTGCCAGCAGCTCCGGACAGCCCGGGCAGGGGGAGCTGTTTTTT. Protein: CASSSGQPGQGELFF.

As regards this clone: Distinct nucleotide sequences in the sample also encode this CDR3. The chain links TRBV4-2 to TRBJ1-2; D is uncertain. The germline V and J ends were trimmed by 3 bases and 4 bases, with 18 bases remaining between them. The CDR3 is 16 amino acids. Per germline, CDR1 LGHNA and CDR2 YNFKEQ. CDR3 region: CASSQDRTEPIYGYTF. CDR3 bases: TGTGCCAGCAGCCAGGACCGGACCGAGCCCATCTATGGCTACACCTTC.

For the CDR3, the DNA is TGCGCCGGAACCCGAGGGGGCGCGGGTGAAAAACTGTTTTTT. This sequence encodes CAGTRGGAGEKLFF. The rearrangement uses TRBV10-2 and TRBJ1-4, with 7 nucleotides matching TRBD1. CDR3 length: 14 residues. Per the germline V gene, CDR1 is WSHSY and CDR2 is SAAADI. J was trimmed by 7 bases and V by 11 bases; bases with no gene match: 13.

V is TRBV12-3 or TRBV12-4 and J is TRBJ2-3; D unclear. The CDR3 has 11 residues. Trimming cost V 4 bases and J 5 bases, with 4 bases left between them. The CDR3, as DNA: TGTGCCAGCAGTTACGAAGATACGCAGTATTTT. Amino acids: CASSYEDTQYF.

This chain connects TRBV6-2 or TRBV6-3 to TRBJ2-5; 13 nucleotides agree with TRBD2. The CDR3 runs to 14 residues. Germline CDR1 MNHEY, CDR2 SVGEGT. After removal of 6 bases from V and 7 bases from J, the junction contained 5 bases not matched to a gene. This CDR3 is CASSQLAGGRTQYF. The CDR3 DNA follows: TGTGCCAGCAGCCAACTAGCGGGGGGGAGGACCCAGTACTTC.

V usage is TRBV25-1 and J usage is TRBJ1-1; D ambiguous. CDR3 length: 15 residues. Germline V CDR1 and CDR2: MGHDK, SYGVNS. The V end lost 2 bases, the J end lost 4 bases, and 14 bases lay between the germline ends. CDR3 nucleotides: TGTGCCAGCAGTGAACCGGGAGGGTATGGCACTGAAGCTTTCTTT. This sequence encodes CASSEPGGYGTEAFF.

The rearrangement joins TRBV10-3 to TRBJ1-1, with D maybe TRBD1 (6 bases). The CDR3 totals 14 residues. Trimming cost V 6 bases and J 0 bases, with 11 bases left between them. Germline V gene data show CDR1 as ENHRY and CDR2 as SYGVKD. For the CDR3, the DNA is TGTGCCATCAGCCTGACAGGTATGAACACTGAAGCTTTCTTT. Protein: CAISLTGMNTEAFF.

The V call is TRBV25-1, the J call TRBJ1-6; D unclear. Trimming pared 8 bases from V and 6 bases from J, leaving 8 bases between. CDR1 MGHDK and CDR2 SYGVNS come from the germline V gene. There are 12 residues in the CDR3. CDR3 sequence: CASADGNSPLHF. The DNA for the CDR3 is TGTGCCAGCGCCGATGGTAATTCACCCCTCCACTTT.